This T cell receptor (beta chain) was sequenced for a study of cytomegalovirus exposure and HLA in healthy donors. Regarding the study as a whole: TCR beta chains numbering roughly 150 were designated cytomegalovirus-associated. In a later analysis, most CMV-associated TCR beta chains appeared HLA-restricted.

Concerning this clone itself: The antigen is unknown.

A multiplex PCR was run with 60 Vbeta primers and 13 Jbeta primers. The authors' processing: Later reanalysis found about 78 million unique TCR beta chains, some 10 million of them shared. The repertoire was sequenced with immunoSEQ multiplex PCR; TCRdb's copy has only in-frame clones and lacks some. That table supplies the V and J calls and clone size; D and trimming were determined from the DNA. The top ten clones hold over 5% of a sample with 150,000 to 250,000 clones, 82% of them seen once. The CDR3 covers 18 residues. CDR1 and CDR2 from the germline V gene are SQVTM and ANQGSEA. V trimming: 2 bases; J trimming: 0 bases; junction bases outside the gene matches: 14.

The V and J genes are TRBV29-1 and TRBJ2-5; 8 nucleotides match TRBD1. Sequenced input: PBMCs. The clonotype was recovered from a woman aged 50 to 60 in good health and CMV-seropositive. CDR3 DNA: TGCAGCGTTGAAAGGGGCGGTTGGGACAGGAGAAACCAAGAGACCCAGTACTTC. Its translation: CSVERGGWDRRNQETQYF.